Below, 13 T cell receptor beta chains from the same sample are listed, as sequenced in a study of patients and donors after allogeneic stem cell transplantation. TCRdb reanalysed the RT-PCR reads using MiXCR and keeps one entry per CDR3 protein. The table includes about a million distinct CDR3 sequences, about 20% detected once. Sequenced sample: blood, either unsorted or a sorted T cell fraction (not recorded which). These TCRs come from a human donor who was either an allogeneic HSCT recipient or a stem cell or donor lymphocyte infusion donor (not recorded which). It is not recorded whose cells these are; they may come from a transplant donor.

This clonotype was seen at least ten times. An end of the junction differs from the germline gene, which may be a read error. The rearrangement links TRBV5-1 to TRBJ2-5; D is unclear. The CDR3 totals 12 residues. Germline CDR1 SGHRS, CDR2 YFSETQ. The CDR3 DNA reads TGTGCCAGCAGCTTGGCCGAAGAGACCCAGTACTTC. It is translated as CASSLAEETQYF.

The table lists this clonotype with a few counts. CDR3 protein: CASTPRGLAGSYEQYF. The DNA for the CDR3 is TGTGCCAGCACCCCCCGGGGACTAGCGGGATCCTACGAGCAGTACTTC. This sequence joins TRBV28 and TRBJ2-7; 13 positions agree with TRBD2. Germline CDR1 MDHEN, CDR2 SYDVKM. This CDR3 region has 16 residues. V shed 7 bases and J 1 base; nucleotides not matched to a gene: 7.

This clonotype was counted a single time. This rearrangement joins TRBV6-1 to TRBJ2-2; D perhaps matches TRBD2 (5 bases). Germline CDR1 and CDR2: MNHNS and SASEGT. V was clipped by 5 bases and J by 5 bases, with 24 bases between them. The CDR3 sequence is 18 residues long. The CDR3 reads CASSRTSRLRGWTGELFF. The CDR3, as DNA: TGTGCCAGCAGTAGAACTTCCAGGCTACGAGGGTGGACCGGGGAGCTGTTTTTT.

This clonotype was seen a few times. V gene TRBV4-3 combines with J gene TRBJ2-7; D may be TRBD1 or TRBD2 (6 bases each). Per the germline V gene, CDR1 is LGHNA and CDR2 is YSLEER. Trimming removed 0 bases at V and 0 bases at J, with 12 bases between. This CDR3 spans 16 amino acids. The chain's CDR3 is CASSQDGGGSSYEQYF. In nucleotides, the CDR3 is TGCGCCAGCAGCCAAGATGGAGGGGGGAGCTCCTACGAGCAGTACTTC.

The DNA for the CDR3 is TGTGCCAGCAGCTTGGTTCAGGGGTCGGGTTCACCCCTCCACTTT. Protein: CASSLVQGSGSPLHF. This rearrangement joins TRBV5-6 to TRBJ1-6; D may be TRBD1 (6 bases). Per the germline V gene, CDR1 is SGHDT and CDR2 is YYEEEE. The length of the CDR3 is 15 residues. The V and J ends lost 0 bases and 9 bases respectively, with 13 bases between them.

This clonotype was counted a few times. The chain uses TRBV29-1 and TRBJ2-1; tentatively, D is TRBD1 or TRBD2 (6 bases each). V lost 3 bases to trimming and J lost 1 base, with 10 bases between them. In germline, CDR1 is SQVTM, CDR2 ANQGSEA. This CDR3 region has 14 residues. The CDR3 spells CSVEGGPSYNEQFF. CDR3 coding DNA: TGCAGCGTTGAGGGGGGCCCTTCCTACAATGAGCAGTTCTTC.

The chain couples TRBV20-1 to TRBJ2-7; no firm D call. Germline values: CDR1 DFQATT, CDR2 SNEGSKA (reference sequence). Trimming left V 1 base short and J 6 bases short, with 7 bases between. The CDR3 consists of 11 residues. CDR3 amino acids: CSARAKREQYF. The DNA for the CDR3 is TGCAGTGCTAGAGCTAAGCGCGAGCAGTACTTC.

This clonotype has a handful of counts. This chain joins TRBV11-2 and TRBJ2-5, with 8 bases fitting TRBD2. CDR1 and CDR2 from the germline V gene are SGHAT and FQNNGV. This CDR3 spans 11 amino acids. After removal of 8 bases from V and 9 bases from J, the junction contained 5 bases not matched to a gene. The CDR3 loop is CASGLGGAQYF. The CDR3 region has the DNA TGTGCCAGCGGACTCGGGGGGGCCCAGTACTTC.

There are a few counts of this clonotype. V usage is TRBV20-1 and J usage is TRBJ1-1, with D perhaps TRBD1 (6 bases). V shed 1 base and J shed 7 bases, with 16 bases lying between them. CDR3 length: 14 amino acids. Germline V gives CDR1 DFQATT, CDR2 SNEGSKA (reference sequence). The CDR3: CSARGDTFNVEAFF. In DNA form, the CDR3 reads TGCAGTGCTAGAGGGGACACTTTTAATGTTGAAGCTTTCTTT.

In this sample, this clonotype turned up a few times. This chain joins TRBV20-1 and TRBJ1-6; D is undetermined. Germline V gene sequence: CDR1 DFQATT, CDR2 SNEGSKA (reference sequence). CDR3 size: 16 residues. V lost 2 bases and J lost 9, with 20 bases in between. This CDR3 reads CSARTTLKKGVSPLHF. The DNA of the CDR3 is TGCAGTGCTAGAACAACGCTAAAGAAAGGAGTTTCACCCCTCCACTTT.

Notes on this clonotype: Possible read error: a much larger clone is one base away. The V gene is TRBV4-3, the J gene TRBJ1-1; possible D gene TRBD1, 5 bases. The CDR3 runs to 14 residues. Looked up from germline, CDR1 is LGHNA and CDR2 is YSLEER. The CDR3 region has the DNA TGCGCCAGCAGCCAAGGGGGGATGAACACTGAAGATTTCTTT. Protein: CASSQGGMNTEDFF.

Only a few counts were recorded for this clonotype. The CDR3 is CASSLEGQRSSYEQYF. DNA for the CDR3: TGCGCCAGCAGCTTGGAAGGACAGCGGAGCTCCTACGAGCAGTACTTC. V is TRBV5-1 and J is TRBJ2-7; TRBD1 might be the D (6 bases). The CDR3 has 16 amino acids. V lost 0 bases and J lost 0, with 13 bases in between. The germline V gene has CDR1 SGHRS and CDR2 YFSETQ.

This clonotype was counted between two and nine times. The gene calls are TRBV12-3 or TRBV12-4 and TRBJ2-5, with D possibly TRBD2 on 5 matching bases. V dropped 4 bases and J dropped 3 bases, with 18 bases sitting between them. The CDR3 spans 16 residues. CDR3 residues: CASSSTRISAEETQYF. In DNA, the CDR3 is TGTGCCAGCAGTTCTACCAGGATTAGCGCCGAAGAGACCCAGTACTTC.